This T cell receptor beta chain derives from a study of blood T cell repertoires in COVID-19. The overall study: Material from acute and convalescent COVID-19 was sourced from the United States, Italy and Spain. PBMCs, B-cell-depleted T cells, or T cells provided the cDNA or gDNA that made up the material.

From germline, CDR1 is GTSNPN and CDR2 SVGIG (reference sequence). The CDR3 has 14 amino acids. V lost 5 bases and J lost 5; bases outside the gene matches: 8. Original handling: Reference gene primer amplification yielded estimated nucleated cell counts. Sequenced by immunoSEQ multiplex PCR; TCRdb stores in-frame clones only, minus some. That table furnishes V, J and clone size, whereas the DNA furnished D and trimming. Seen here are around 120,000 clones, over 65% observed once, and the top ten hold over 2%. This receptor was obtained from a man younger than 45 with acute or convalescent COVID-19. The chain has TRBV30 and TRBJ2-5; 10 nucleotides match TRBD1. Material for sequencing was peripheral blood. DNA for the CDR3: TGTGCCTGGGGCGGGACAGGGGAGGTCGAGACCCAGTACTTC. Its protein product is CAWGGTGEVETQYF.